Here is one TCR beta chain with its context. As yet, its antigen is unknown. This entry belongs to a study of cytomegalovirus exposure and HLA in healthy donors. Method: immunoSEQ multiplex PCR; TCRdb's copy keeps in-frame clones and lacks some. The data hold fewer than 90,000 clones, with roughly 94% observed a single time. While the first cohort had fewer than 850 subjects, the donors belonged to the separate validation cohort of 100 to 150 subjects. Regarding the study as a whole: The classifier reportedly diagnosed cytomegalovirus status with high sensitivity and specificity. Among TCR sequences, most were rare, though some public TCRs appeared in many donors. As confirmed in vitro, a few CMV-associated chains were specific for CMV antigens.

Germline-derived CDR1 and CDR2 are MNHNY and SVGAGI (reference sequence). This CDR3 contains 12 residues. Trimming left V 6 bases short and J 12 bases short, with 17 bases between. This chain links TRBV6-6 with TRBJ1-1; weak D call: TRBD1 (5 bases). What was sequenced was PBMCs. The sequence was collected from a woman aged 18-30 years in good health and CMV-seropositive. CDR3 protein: CASSPSGGYPFF. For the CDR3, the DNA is TGTGCCAGCAGCCCCTCGGGGGGGTATCCTTTCTTT.